This T cell receptor (beta chain) was captured in a study of blood T cell repertoires in COVID-19. Looking at the study overall: Sites across the United States, Italy and Spain contributed samples from acute and convalescent COVID-19. From T cells, B-cell-depleted T cells, or PBMCs came the material, which was cDNA or gDNA.

The CDR3 runs 11 residues. The germline V and J ends were trimmed by 7 bases and 6 bases, with 6 bases remaining between them. Authors' processing steps: The assay estimated nucleated cells by amplifying reference gene primers. Method: immunoSEQ multiplex PCR; TCRdb's copy keeps in-frame clones and lacks some. The V and J calls and clone size come from that table; D and trimming were worked out from the DNA. The data contain 150,000 to 200,000 clones, 80% of them singletons. This TCR was sampled from a man aged 60-69 years with acute or convalescent COVID-19. Input material: peripheral blood. The chain is built from TRBV12-3 or TRBV12-4 and TRBJ2-2, with D unclear. The CDR3 DNA follows: TGTGCCAGCACCCCAGCCGGGGAGCTGTTTTTT. Protein product: CASTPAGELFF.